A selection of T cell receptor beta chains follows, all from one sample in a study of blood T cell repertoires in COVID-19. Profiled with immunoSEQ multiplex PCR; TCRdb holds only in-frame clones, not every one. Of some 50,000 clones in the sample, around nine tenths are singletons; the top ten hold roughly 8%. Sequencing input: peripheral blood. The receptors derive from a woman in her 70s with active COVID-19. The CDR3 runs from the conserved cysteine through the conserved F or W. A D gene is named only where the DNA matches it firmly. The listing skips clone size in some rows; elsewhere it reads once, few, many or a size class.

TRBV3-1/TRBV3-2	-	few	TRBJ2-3	TGTGCCAGCAGCCGCCAGGGGCAAGATACGCAGTATTTT	CASSRQGQDTQYF
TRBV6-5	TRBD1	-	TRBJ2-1	TGTGCCAGCAGGGACAGGGTCCATAGTGAGCAGTTCTTC	CASRDRVHSEQFF
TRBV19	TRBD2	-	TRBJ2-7	TGTGCCAGTAGCCCCGGACTAGCGTCGAGCTCCTACGAGCAGTACTTC	CASSPGLASSSYEQYF
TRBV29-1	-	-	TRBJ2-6	TGCAGCGTTGCGGTGAGCTCTGGGGCCAACGTCCTGACTTTC	CSVAVSSGANVLTF
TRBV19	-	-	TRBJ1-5	TGTGCCAGTAGTATGGGAGATTTTAGCAATCAGCCCCAGCATTTT	CASSMGDFSNQPQHF
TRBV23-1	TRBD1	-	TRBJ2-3	TGCGCCAGCAATCTCCTCCGTACAGGGGAGAGCACAGATACGCAGTATTTT	CASNLLRTGESTDTQYF
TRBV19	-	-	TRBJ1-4	TGCCCCATCCCGGGACACGTTAATGAAAAACTGTTTTTT	CPIPGHVNEKLFF
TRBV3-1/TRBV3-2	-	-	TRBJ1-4	TGTGCCAGCAGCCAAGATCTAGTGGGGGCCACTAATGAAAAACTGTTTTTT	CASSQDLVGATNEKLFF
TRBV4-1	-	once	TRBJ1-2	TGCGCCAGCAGCCAAGATCCACAGGAAAGTTTGGGCTATGGCTACACCTTC	CASSQDPQESLGYGYTF
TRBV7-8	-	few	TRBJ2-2	TGTGCCAGCAGCTTAGCGTACGGGGGAACCGGGGAGCTGTTTTTT	CASSLAYGGTGELFF
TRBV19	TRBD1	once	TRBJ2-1	TGTGCCAGTACCGAAGGACAGGGTCGATACAATGAGCAGTTCTTC	CASTEGQGRYNEQFF
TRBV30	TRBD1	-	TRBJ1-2	TGTGCCTGGAGTTCCGGACAGGGTGGTAACTATGGCTACACCTTC	CAWSSGQGGNYGYTF
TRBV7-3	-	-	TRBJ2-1	TGTGCCAGCAGCTTAACGAGCGGTAAGCAGTTCTTC	CASSLTSGKQFF
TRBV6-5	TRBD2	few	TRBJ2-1	TGTGCCAGCAGTTACTCTAGCGGGAGGGGCGAGCAGTTCTTC	CASSYSSGRGEQFF
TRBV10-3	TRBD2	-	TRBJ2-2	TGTGCCATCAGTGACCGAGGGTTGGTACTAGCGGGAGAACAGAACACCGGGGAGCTGTTTTTT	CAISDRGLVLAGEQNTGELFF
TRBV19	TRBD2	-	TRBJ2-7	TGTGCCAGTAGCCCCGGGGCAGCGGGAGTTACGTACGAGCAGTACTTC	CASSPGAAGVTYEQYF
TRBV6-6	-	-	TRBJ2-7	TGTGCCAGCAGAGAAGAGGGCTACGAGCAGTACTTC	CASREEGYEQYF